This passage covers 29 T cell receptor beta chains from one sample sequenced in a study of shared clonotypes between healthy human individuals. This table comes from immunoSEQ multiplex PCR, and its TCRdb copy is limited to in-frame clones, with some not included. The repertoire holds about 1 million clones, with approximately 76% as singletons. Sequenced: memory CD4+ T cells sorted from blood. Subset in this sample: CD45RA-negative fraction. The receptors originated from a young man in good health.

The chain recombines TRBV4-1 with TRBJ1-4; D not certain. The ends were cut back, 0 bases at V and 8 bases at J, with 19 bases in the middle. Germline CDR1 MGHRA, CDR2 YSYEKL. There are 17 residues in the CDR3. The CDR3 DNA reads TGCGCCAGCAGCCAAGATTCGGCGTCCACGGGTGGGGAAAAACTGTTTTTT. Amino acid sequence: CASSQDSASTGGEKLFF.

V is TRBV28 and J is TRBJ2-5, with D maybe TRBD2 (5 bases). Trimming shortened V by 7 bases and J by 1 base, and 13 bases separated the two germline ends. Germline lookup yields CDR1 MDHEN and CDR2 SYDVKM. CDR3 size: 14 residues. CDR3 residues: CASNKREIQETQYF. CDR3 nucleotides: TGTGCCAGCAATAAAAGGGAGATCCAAGAGACCCAGTACTTC.

This chain connects TRBV28 to TRBJ2-7, with 8 bases matching TRBD2. V lost 7 bases to trimming and J lost 3 bases; unmatched junction nucleotides: 11. The germline V gene has CDR1 MDHEN and CDR2 SYDVKM. This CDR3 is 15 amino acids long. DNA of the CDR3: TGTGCCAGCACGGTCGGGAGGGGTTTTTACTACGAGCAGTACTTC. The encoded protein is CASTVGRGFYYEQYF.

The chain uses TRBV11-2 and TRBJ2-1; TRBD2 aligns across 7 bases. V shed 2 bases and J 6 bases; nucleotides not matched to a gene: 7. CDR3 size: 15 residues. Germline V CDR1 and CDR2: SGHAT, FQNNGV. The CDR3 DNA is TGTGCCAGCAGCTTAACTAGCGCAGAGGGCAATGAGCAGTTCTTC. Translated, it gives CASSLTSAEGNEQFF.

V gene TRBV29-1 combines with J gene TRBJ2-1; 7 bases are a match to TRBD2. From germline, CDR1 is SQVTM and CDR2 ANQGSEA. The V segment lost 4 bases and the J segment 6 bases; nucleotides outside the gene matches: 6. CDR3 length: 13 amino acids. The DNA for the CDR3 is TGCAGCGTTGGGGGTGGCGGGAGCAATGAGCAGTTCTTC. Its protein is CSVGGGGSNEQFF.

V usage is TRBV4-1 and J usage is TRBJ2-6; D is undetermined. Germline V lookup: CDR1 MGHRA, CDR2 YSYEKL. This CDR3 region has 16 residues. The V and J ends lost 1 base and 2 bases respectively, with 9 bases between them. The CDR3 reads CASSQGLGAGANVLTF. The CDR3 DNA reads as TGCGCCAGCAGCCAAGGTTTAGGCGCTGGGGCCAACGTCCTGACTTTC.

V and J are TRBV12-5 and TRBJ2-5; D is perhaps TRBD1 (5 bases). The CDR3 is made up of 13 amino acids. Germline values: CDR1 LGHNT, CDR2 FRNRAP. Trimming removed 6 bases from V and 5 bases from J, with 13 bases in between. The CDR3, as DNA: TGTGCTAGTGGCTATGACAGTTGGGAGACCCAGTACTTC. This encodes CASGYDSWETQYF.

The chain uses TRBV2 and TRBJ2-5; perhaps TRBD1 as D (6 bases). TRBJ2-7 explains the end of the DNA better; the J call may be wrong. Per germline, CDR1 SNHLY and CDR2 FYNNEI. The CDR3 sequence is 12 residues long. The CDR3 loop reads CASTGQSYEQYF. In DNA, the CDR3 is TGTGCCAGCACTGGACAGTCCTACGAGCAGTACTTC.

This clone showed up just once. V gene TRBV7-8 combines with J gene TRBJ2-3; no reliable D call. V was clipped by 5 bases and J by 6 bases, with 15 bases between them. The length of the CDR3 is 14 residues. CDR1 and CDR2 (germline): SGHVS, FQNEAQ. Here the CDR3 DNA reads TGTGCCAGCAGCCCATCCTCACCGGTGGATACGCAGTATTTT. Protein: CASSPSSPVDTQYF.

The chain carries TRBV9 and TRBJ2-5, with 11 bases lining up with TRBD2. This CDR3 spans 15 amino acids. Trimming removed 4 bases from V and 4 bases from J; junction bases left unmatched: 6. Germline loops: CDR1 SGDLS, CDR2 YYNGEE. DNA of the CDR3: TGTGCCAGCAGCCCGAGTAGCGGGAGGGGAGAGACCCAGTACTTC. It yields the protein CASSPSSGRGETQYF.

This chain links TRBV6-5 with TRBJ2-3; perhaps TRBD2 as D (6 bases). Trimming took 6 bases from V and 2 from J, leaving 15 bases between them. The CDR3 runs to 15 residues. Germline V gene lookup returns CDR1 MNHEY and CDR2 SVGAGI. Here the CDR3 reads CASSRTWDFTDTQYF. DNA for the CDR3: TGTGCCAGCAGCCGAACTTGGGACTTCACAGATACGCAGTATTTT.

This chain uses TRBV9 with TRBJ2-1; D is undetermined. The CDR3 totals 15 residues. Germline values: CDR1 SGDLS, CDR2 YYNGEE. Trimming took off 2 bases at V and 0 bases at J, with 9 bases between the two ends. CDR3 bases: TGTGCCAGCAGCGTCCAAAGTGGCTCCTACAATGAGCAGTTCTTC. Translation gives CASSVQSGSYNEQFF.

The chain has TRBV6-4 and TRBJ2-2, with D possibly TRBD2 on 5 matching bases. Trimming cost V 2 bases and J 2 bases, with 9 bases left between them. The germline V gene has CDR1 MRHNA and CDR2 SNTAGT. The length of the CDR3 is 15 residues. CDR3 DNA sequence: TGTGCCAGCAGTGACGGTCTAGCAAACACCGGGGAGCTGTTTTTT. It is translated as CASSDGLANTGELFF.

This rearrangement joins TRBV6-5 to TRBJ2-3; D possibly matches TRBD1 or TRBD2 (5 bases each). The CDR3 length is 16 residues. Per germline, CDR1 MNHEY and CDR2 SVGAGI. Trimming left V 4 bases short and J 1 base short, with 15 bases between. The CDR3 protein is CASSWGLGDGTDTQYF. DNA for the CDR3: TGTGCCAGCAGTTGGGGCTTGGGGGATGGCACAGATACGCAGTATTTT.

The chain combines TRBV21-1 with TRBJ2-7; the table's D call, TRBD1, has no DNA check behind it. TRBV21-1 corresponds to a pseudogene. The CDR3 extends over 14 amino acids. CDR3 amino acids: CASSGGTGGIEQYF. The CDR3 region has the DNA TGTGCCAGCAGCGGCGGGACAGGGGGCATCGAGCAGTACTTC.

With respect to this clone: An end of the junction differs from the germline gene, which may be a read error. The chain combines TRBV7-7 with TRBJ2-7; D is uncertain. Germline CDR1 reads SSHAT; CDR2 reads FNYEAQ (reference sequence). The CDR3 length is 15 residues. The CDR3 DNA sequence: TGTGCTAGCAGCCTCTCCCTAGGGCCCGACTACGAGCAGTACTTC. Protein: CASSLSLGPDYEQYF.

The sample holds a few counts of this clone. The gene calls are TRBV4-2 and TRBJ2-7; 8 positions match TRBD2. Germline assignment: CDR1 LGHNA and CDR2 YNFKEQ. V trimming: 0 bases; J trimming: 2 bases; junction bases outside the gene matches: 12. The CDR3 is 18 residues long. The CDR3 spells CASSQDLSWGLGAYEQYF. CDR3 nucleotides: TGTGCCAGCAGCCAAGATCTCTCGTGGGGACTAGGAGCCTACGAGCAGTACTTC.

The genes are TRBV6-1 and TRBJ2-7, with D possibly TRBD2 on 6 matching bases. CDR1 and CDR2 from the germline V gene are MNHNS and SASEGT. CDR3 length: 13 residues. Trimming cost V 10 bases and J 6 bases, with 19 bases left between them. CDR3 in amino acids: CATFGGSGREQYF. The CDR3 region has the DNA TGTGCCACCTTCGGAGGGAGCGGGCGCGAGCAGTACTTC.

This clone occurred a few times. The V gene is TRBV13, the J gene TRBJ2-3; the match to TRBD1 covers 9 bases. V shed 2 bases and J 1 base; nucleotides not matched to a gene: 4. The CDR3 length is 16 residues. CDR1 and CDR2 (germline): PRHDT, FYEKMQ (reference sequence). CDR3 in amino acids: CASSLRDREGTDTQYF. CDR3 bases: TGTGCCAGCAGCTTAAGGGACAGGGAGGGCACAGATACGCAGTATTTT.

As to this clone: This sample includes further DNA sequences coding for the same CDR3. V gene TRBV2 combines with J gene TRBJ2-5; TRBD1 aligns across 7 bases. Germline-derived CDR1 and CDR2 are SNHLY and FYNNEI. V shed 6 bases and J 2 bases; nucleotides not matched to a gene: 6. The CDR3 has 14 residues. The chain's CDR3 is CASRETGPQETQYF. The CDR3 DNA reads as TGTGCCAGCAGAGAGACAGGGCCACAAGAGACCCAGTACTTC.

The V call is TRBV30, the J call TRBJ2-7, with 10 bases matching TRBD1. J lost 5 bases, V lost 3 bases, and 10 bases had no gene match. This CDR3 has 15 amino acids. CDR1 and CDR2 from the germline V gene are GTSNPN and SVGIG (reference sequence). CDR3 DNA: TGTGCCTGGAGCTTGGGCGACAGGGGGCGCGACGAGCAGTACTTC. Translated, it gives CAWSLGDRGRDEQYF.

The chain is built from TRBV4-3 and TRBJ2-5, with D perhaps matching TRBD2 (7 bases). This CDR3 has 17 amino acids. Looked up from germline, CDR1 is LGHNA and CDR2 is YSLEER. Trimming shortened V by 3 bases and J by 6 bases, and 23 bases separated the two germline ends. CDR3 residues: CASSHGRGEGLTKTQYF. The CDR3 region has the DNA TGCGCCAGCAGCCATGGAAGGGGGGAGGGCCTCACTAAGACCCAGTACTTC.

The chain is built from TRBV5-8 and TRBJ1-6; no definite D call. CDR1 SGHTS and CDR2 YDEGEE come from the germline V gene. V lost 6 bases, J lost 7 bases, and 17 bases lay in between. The CDR3 is made up of 15 amino acids. CDR3 sequence: CASKRGGSLNSPLHF. CDR3 DNA sequence: TGTGCCAGCAAGCGTGGAGGGAGCCTAAATTCACCCCTCCACTTT.

Notes on this clone: The same CDR3 arises from other DNA sequences in this sample as well. The V gene is TRBV5-1, the J gene TRBJ2-5; D is uncertain. Germline-derived CDR1 and CDR2 are SGHRS and YFSETQ. The CDR3 covers 14 residues. V dropped 4 bases and J dropped 1 base, with 11 bases sitting between them. The CDR3 reads CASSPRVGQETQYF. The DNA of the CDR3 is TGCGCCAGCAGCCCTCGTGTCGGCCAAGAGACCCAGTACTTC.

This clone was observed a few times. This CDR3 is also generated by other DNA sequences in the sample. The J gene is TRBJ2-5, the V gene TRBV7-3; 7 bases fit TRBD2. Looked up from germline, CDR1 is SGHTA and CDR2 is FQGTGA. Unmatched junction bases numbered 2, after V lost 0 bases and J lost 7 bases. The CDR3 consists of 13 residues. The CDR3 sequence: CASSLTPGGTQYF. Written as DNA, the CDR3 is TGTGCCAGCAGCTTAACGCCGGGGGGGACCCAGTACTTC.

This chain links TRBV29-1 with TRBJ2-3; 7 bases match TRBD2. Losses at the gene ends were 4 bases for V and 2 bases for J; bases not matched to a gene: 6. The germline gives CDR1 SQVTM, CDR2 ANQGSEA. This CDR3 has 14 amino acids. DNA for the CDR3: TGCAGCGTTGCCCTCAGCGGGGTCACAGATACGCAGTATTTT. This sequence encodes CSVALSGVTDTQYF.

Notes on this clone: With a much larger clone just one base away, this may be a read error. At the DNA level, this CDR3 is encoded by other sequences in the same sample as well. The genes are TRBV18 and TRBJ2-5, with D unresolved. Germline-derived CDR1 and CDR2 are KGHSH and LQKENI. V was shortened by 3 bases and J by 0 bases, with 2 bases between the two germline ends. This CDR3 region has 12 residues. The CDR3 sequence: CASSPNQETQYF. The CDR3 DNA follows: TGTGCCAGCTCACCGAACCAAGAGACCCAGTACTTC.

V and J are TRBV12-5 and TRBJ2-7, with a tentative D call TRBD2 (6 bases). Germline V gene sequence: CDR1 LGHNT, CDR2 FRNRAP. V shed 2 bases and J shed 2 bases, with 7 bases lying between them. This CDR3 contains 13 residues. The DNA for the CDR3 is TGTGCTAGTGGTTTGACGGGGGCCTACGAGCAGTACTTC. This encodes CASGLTGAYEQYF.

This clone was detected a few times. This chain links TRBV19 with TRBJ1-6; maybe TRBD1 (6 bases). V lost 7 bases and J 11 bases, leaving 21 bases between the germline ends. The CDR3 runs 15 residues. Germline V CDR1 and CDR2: LNHDA, SQIVND (reference sequence). The CDR3 region is CASTHLGQSEAPLHF. The CDR3 bases are TGTGCCAGTACTCACTTAGGACAGTCCGAGGCACCCCTCCACTTT. Based on the CDR3 plus reference TRBV19 and TRBJ1-6, the full variable domain is DGGITQSPKYLFRKEGQNVTLSCEQNLNHDAMYWYRQDPGQGLRLIYYSQIVNDFQKGDIAEGYSVSREKKESFPLTVTSAQKNPTAFYLCASTHLGQSEAPLHFGNGTRLTVT.